The clone carrying this T cell receptor (beta chain) was seen only a few times. Its specificity is unknown. The source of the sample is a study of cytomegalovirus exposure and HLA in healthy donors. The study's findings and limits: Most of the TCR beta V segments (in an earlier analysis) were productive either about 87% or about 30% of the time.

The germline gives CDR1 MNHEY, CDR2 SMNVEV (reference sequence). The CDR3 is made up of 11 amino acids. The V end was cut by 3 bases, the J end by 8 bases, with 7 bases between. 13 Jbeta primers and 60 Vbeta primers were used for the PCR. Per the original data handling: Approximately 12 million of some 80 million unique TCR beta chains were shared, per a later count. Libraries were prepared by immunoSEQ multiplex PCR; TCRdb keeps only in-frame clonotypes and omits some of them. The V and J calls and the clone size are those of that table, but D and trimming were determined from the DNA. The table records just under 80,000 clones, about 73% of them present only once.

Sequenced material: PBMCs. This chain links TRBV27 with TRBJ1-1; D may be TRBD1 (5 bases). The sequence was collected from a man aged 35 to 55 in good health and CMV-seronegative. Here the CDR3 reads CASSLTVEAFF. The CDR3 DNA follows: TGTGCCAGCAGTTTGACAGTCGAAGCTTTCTTT.